This note documents a single T cell receptor (beta chain) sequence. Random hexamers served to reverse transcribe roughly 0.5 to 1 ug RNA. Amplification of TCR beta CDR3 used immunoSEQ multiplex PCR across 54 Vbeta and 13 Jbeta. Each CDR3 protein gets one entry after TCRdb re-called the immunoSEQ multiplex PCR reads with MiXCR. The table includes roughly 75,000 distinct CDR3 sequences, about 92% detected once. Germline V gene sequence: CDR1 LNHDA, CDR2 SQIVND (reference sequence). The length of the CDR3 is 14 residues. V was cut by 3 bases and J by 8 bases, with 15 bases left in between. These data come from a study of CD8 T cells in Susac syndrome. The authors sequenced TCR beta from blood CD8+ and CD4+ T cells.

The clonotype comes from a human donor with Susac syndrome. The chain carries TRBV19 and TRBJ2-3; no firm D call. The sample was CD4+ T cells from PBMCs. CDR3 nucleotides: TGTGCCAGTAGTATGATATCGGCCCCGACTACGCAGTATTTT. Translation gives CASSMISAPTTQYF.